A selection of T cell receptor beta chains follows, all from one sample in a study of T cell responses to AZD1222 COVID-19 vaccine. This table comes from immunoSEQ multiplex PCR, and its TCRdb copy is limited to in-frame clones, with some not included. Altogether about 140,000 clones are present, 90% to 95% being singletons, with the ten largest covering approximately 12%. The material sequenced was peripheral blood, taken after recovery from COVID-19. The receptor source for this set is an adult who had recovered from COVID-19. The CDR3 runs from the conserved cysteine through the conserved F or W. Each record gives: D gene, J gene, clone size, V gene, CDR3 protein, CDR3 DNA. A D gene is named only where the DNA matches it firmly. Clone size, where shown, is once, few, many, or a class for clones that have expanded.

>TRBD2|TRBJ2-1|.|TRBV5-4
CASSWTSYNEQFF
TGTGCCAGCAGCTGGACTAGCTACAATGAGCAGTTCTTC
>TRBD2|TRBJ2-3|.|TRBV5-1
CASSSLAGAADTQYF
TGCGCCAGCAGCTCCCTAGCGGGAGCCGCAGATACGCAGTATTTT
>TRBD2|TRBJ2-5|once|TRBV9
CASSTGLAGGVETQYF
TGTGCCAGCAGCACGGGACTAGCGGGAGGGGTAGAGACCCAGTACTTC
>.|TRBJ1-1|.|TRBV3-1/TRBV3-2
CASSQAGPWGSTEAFF
TGTGCCAGCAGCCAAGCCGGACCGTGGGGAAGCACTGAAGCTTTCTTT
>TRBD1|TRBJ2-7|.|TRBV6-5
CASSLGTGVFLEQYF
TGTGCCAGCAGCCTAGGGACAGGGGTTTTTTTGGAGCAGTACTTC
>.|TRBJ2-3|.|TRBV11-2
CASSLDWARDTQYF
TGTGCCAGCAGCTTAGATTGGGCTCGGGATACGCAGTATTTT
>.|TRBJ2-1|.|TRBV27
CASSSPYGSYNEQFF
TGTGCCAGCAGTTCCCCTTATGGCTCCTACAATGAGCAGTTCTTC
>.|TRBJ2-2|.|TRBV3-1/TRBV3-2
CASSQASWRGGELFF
TGTGCCAGCAGCCAGGCCTCTTGGCGGGGCGGGGAGCTGTTTTTT
>.|TRBJ1-6|.|TRBV1
CTSGQGSLHF
TGCACCAGCGGGCAGGGCAGCCTCCACTTT
>.|TRBJ1-1|.|TRBV5-6
CASSAARAERGTEAFF
TGTGCCAGCAGCGCGGCCCGGGCCGAGAGGGGGACTGAAGCTTTCTTT
>.|TRBJ2-7|.|TRBV6-1
CASSEGSQGWNKYF
TGTGCCAGCAGTGAAGGGTCGCAGGGGTGGAACAAGTACTTC
>.|TRBJ2-7|.|TRBV5-1
CASSLDLGVSYEQYF
TGCGCCAGCAGCTTGGATCTAGGGGTCTCCTACGAGCAGTACTTC
>.|TRBJ2-5|.|TRBV27
CASRAGSQETQYF
TGTGCCAGCAGGGCAGGGTCCCAAGAGACCCAGTACTTC
>.|TRBJ1-3|.|TRBV3-1/TRBV3-2
CASSLPGDSGNTIYF
TGTGCCAGCAGCCTTCCAGGGGATTCTGGAAACACCATATATTTT
>TRBD1|TRBJ1-2|.|TRBV19
CASSPSGQGGYGYTF
TGTGCCAGTAGCCCATCCGGACAGGGTGGGTATGGCTACACCTTC
>.|TRBJ2-6|.|TRBV9
CASSVAANVLTF
TGTGCCAGCAGCGTAGCTGCCAACGTCCTGACTTTC
>.|TRBJ2-7|.|TRBV28
CASSVQGPPYEQYF
TGTGCCAGCAGTGTGCAGGGGCCCCCCTACGAGCAGTACTTC
>.|TRBJ2-7|.|TRBV5-1
CASSLGVAAYEQYF
TGCGCCAGCAGCTTGGGCGTTGCAGCCTACGAGCAGTACTTC
>TRBD1|TRBJ2-1|.|TRBV11-3
CASSLRGQNEQFF
TGTGCCAGCAGCTTGAGGGGGCAAAATGAGCAGTTCTTC
>.|TRBJ1-4|.|TRBV6-1
CASSEAGGTTNEKLFF
TGTGCCAGCAGTGAAGCGGGGGGAACAACTAATGAAAAACTGTTTTTT
>TRBD1|TRBJ1-4|once|TRBV19
CASSIDGTGRTEKLFF
TGTGCCAGTAGTATAGATGGGACAGGGCGGACTGAAAAACTGTTTTTT
>TRBD2|TRBJ2-3|.|TRBV9
CASSVGLAGAGTTDTQYF
TGTGCCAGCAGCGTAGGTCTAGCGGGCGCTGGCACCACAGATACGCAGTATTTT
>.|TRBJ1-5|.|TRBV12-3/TRBV12-4
CASSRTEYQPQHF
TGTGCCAGCAGTCGGACGGAATATCAGCCCCAGCATTTT
>TRBD1|TRBJ1-5|.|TRBV28
CASSFGTGILQPQHF
TGTGCCAGCAGTTTTGGGACAGGGATTCTTCAGCCCCAGCATTTT
>.|TRBJ2-7|.|TRBV6-1
CASSERVGLLSPYEQYF
TGTGCCAGCAGTGAACGGGTAGGGCTTCTATCTCCCTACGAGCAGTACTTC
>.|TRBJ2-7|.|TRBV27
CASSPGLEYEQYF
TGTGCCAGCAGTCCGGGACTGGAATACGAGCAGTACTTC
>.|TRBJ2-2|.|TRBV10-2
CASSEQQGGELFF
TGCGCCAGCAGTGAGCAACAGGGCGGGGAGCTGTTTTTT
>.|TRBJ2-2|.|TRBV7-9
CASSGALTGELFF
TGTGCCAGCAGCGGGGCGTTGACCGGGGAGCTGTTTTTT
>.|TRBJ2-7|.|TRBV4-1
CASSPQVNYEQYF
TGCGCCAGCAGCCCTCAGGTAAACTACGAGCAGTACTTC
>.|TRBJ1-1|.|TRBV7-9
CASSFLNVGGVTEAFF
TGTGCCAGCAGCTTCCTTAACGTCGGCGGTGTGACTGAAGCTTTCTTT
>.|TRBJ2-3|.|TRBV21-1
CASSRRDSFTDTQYF
TGTGCCAGCAGCAGGCGGGACAGCTTCACAGATACGCAGTATTTT
>TRBD1|TRBJ2-7|.|TRBV24-1
CATSDPGTGWYEQYF
TGTGCCACCAGTGACCCCGGGACAGGGTGGTACGAGCAGTACTTC
>TRBD2|TRBJ2-5|.|TRBV3-1/TRBV3-2
CASSPGLAGKETQYF
TGTGCCAGCAGTCCCGGACTAGCGGGCAAAGAGACCCAGTACTTC
>TRBD1|TRBJ2-1|once|TRBV29-1
CSLMGQGRNEQFF
TGCAGCCTTATGGGACAGGGCCGTAATGAGCAGTTCTTC
>TRBD2|TRBJ2-3|.|TRBV9
CASSSGGDPRQTDTQYF
TGTGCCAGCAGCAGCGGGGGGGACCCAAGGCAGACAGATACGCAGTATTTT
>TRBD1|TRBJ1-2|few|TRBV27
CASSRTGAKNYGYTF
TGTGCCAGCAGTCGGACAGGGGCCAAGAACTATGGCTACACCTTC
>.|TRBJ2-5|.|TRBV19
CASSIQMQETQYF
TGTGCCAGTAGTATACAGATGCAAGAGACCCAGTACTTC
>.|TRBJ1-1|.|TRBV19
CASQFDKNTEAFF
TGTGCCAGCCAGTTCGACAAGAACACTGAAGCTTTCTTT
>TRBD1|TRBJ2-7|.|TRBV7-3
CASSLTGTGDYEQYF
TGTGCCAGCAGCTTAACCGGGACAGGGGACTACGAGCAGTACTTC
>.|TRBJ2-7|.|TRBV6-6
CASSFPRQTYEQYF
TGTGCCAGCAGTTTCCCCCGGCAGACCTACGAGCAGTACTTC
>.|TRBJ2-3|.|TRBV5-1
CASGRGASTDTQYF
TGCGCCAGCGGGAGAGGGGCTAGCACAGATACGCAGTATTTT
>.|TRBJ2-5|.|TRBV2
CASSPLAQETQYF
TGTGCCAGCAGTCCGCTAGCCCAGGAGACCCAGTACTTC
>.|TRBJ1-1|.|TRBV2
CASTGEIGGVRGNTEAFF
TGTGCCAGCACTGGTGAGATAGGAGGGGTAAGGGGGAACACTGAAGCTTTCTTT
>.|TRBJ1-3|.|TRBV11-2
CASSFGRFAPFDSGNTIYF
TGTGCCAGCAGCTTCGGTCGGTTTGCCCCTTTCGACTCTGGAAACACCATATATTTT
>.|TRBJ2-7|.|TRBV5-8
CASSRTDLRVGEQYF
TGTGCCAGCAGCCGCACGGATCTCAGGGTTGGCGAGCAGTACTTC
>TRBD1|TRBJ1-2|.|TRBV7-9
CASSGQGLNYGYTF
TGTGCCAGCAGCGGACAGGGTTTGAACTATGGCTACACCTTC
>.|TRBJ2-6|.|TRBV6-5
CASVSGANVLTF
TGTGCCAGCGTTTCTGGGGCCAACGTCCTGACTTTC
>.|TRBJ1-5|.|TRBV19
CASSIRPLPPSNQPQHF
TGTGCCAGTAGTATACGGCCTCTCCCCCCTAGCAATCAGCCCCAGCATTTT
>.|TRBJ2-7|.|TRBV21-1
CASSKVRERRYEQYF
TGTGCCAGCAGCAAAGTGCGGGAGCGTCGGTACGAGCAGTACTTC